This TCR beta chain was profiled in a study of blood T cell repertoires in COVID-19. Per the original methods: Counts of nucleated cells, estimated from reference gene primer amplification, were obtained. Profiling relied on immunoSEQ multiplex PCR, and the TCRdb table lists in-frame clones only, not all of them. V and J calls plus clone size are reproduced from that table; the DNA served to infer D and trimming. Of 200,000 to 250,000 clones in the sample, roughly 90% were seen once. Sequences were obtained from peripheral blood. This receptor was identified in a man between 60 and 70 years old who had recovered from COVID-19.

This CDR3 reads CASSHFRVSGELFF. For the CDR3, the DNA is TGTGCCAGTAGTCACTTTAGAGTGTCCGGGGAGCTGTTTTTT. The chain employs TRBV19 and TRBJ2-2; D call uncertain. The ends were cut back, 5 bases at V and 6 bases at J, with 13 bases in the middle. Looked up from germline, CDR1 is LNHDA and CDR2 is SQIVND (reference sequence). There are 14 residues in the CDR3. Combining the CDR3 with reference TRBV19 and TRBJ2-2 gives the whole variable domain DGGITQSPKYLFRKEGQNVTLSCEQNLNHDAMYWYRQDPGQGLRLIYYSQIVNDFQKGDIAEGYSVSREKKESFPLTVTSAQKNPTAFYLCASSHFRVSGELFFGEGSRLTVL.